The next 23 T cell receptor beta chains were all read from a single sample in a study of T cell repertoires in cytomegalovirus infection. The antigens for these receptors are not known. TCRdb recomputed calls from the reads with MiXCR, one row per CDR3 protein. Of 40,000 to 55,000 distinct CDR3 sequences listed, about 21% are singletons. Specimen: CD8+ T cells from cultured PBMCs, collected from culture after CMV antigen stimulation. These receptors were obtained from a human donor in good health (CMV status not recorded). Some clones in this sample may be carry-over from other donors' samples.

The chain links TRBV6-2 or TRBV6-3 to TRBJ2-7; D may be TRBD1 (5 bases). Trimming cost V 6 bases and J 5 bases, with 17 bases left between them. This CDR3 spans 14 amino acids. Per germline, CDR1 MNHEY and CDR2 SVGEGT. The CDR3 nucleotides read TGTGCCAGCAGCCAGTGGGGCAGGCAGGACGAGCAGTACTTC. This codes for CASSQWGRQDEQYF.

This clonotype was found a few times. The chain has TRBV12-3 or TRBV12-4 and TRBJ1-3, with 9 bases aligning to TRBD1. CDR3 length equals 18 residues. J gave up 4 bases and V 6 bases, and 16 bases lay outside the gene matches. This CDR3 is CASSAGTGFNSRGNTIYF. The CDR3 coding sequence is TGTGCCAGCAGCGCCGGGACAGGGTTTAATAGCCGAGGAAACACCATATATTTT.

The chain employs TRBV7-8 and TRBJ2-7; 7 bases are a match to TRBD1. V trimming: 1 base; J trimming: 4 bases; junction bases outside the gene matches: 13. Germline CDR1 and CDR2: SGHVS and FQNEAQ. This CDR3 is 17 amino acids long. The CDR3 region has the DNA TGTGCCAGCAGCTTAGGTACCGGGACAGCCGACCGGTACGAGCAGTACTTC. Translated: CASSLGTGTADRYEQYF. The full variable domain, in which reference TRBV7-8 and TRBJ2-7 provide the parts outside the CDR3, is GAGVSQSPRYKVAKRGQDVALRCDPISGHVSLFWYQQALGQGPEFLTYFQNEAQLDKSGLPSDRFFAERPEGSVSTLKIQRTQQEDSAVYLCASSLGTGTADRYEQYFGPGTRLTVT.

The chain recombines TRBV7-6 with TRBJ1-5; possibly TRBD1 for D (6 bases). This CDR3 has 16 residues. The germline V gene encodes CDR1 SGHVS and CDR2 FNYEAQ. Between the trimmed V and J ends, which lost 5 bases and 0 bases, there was a span of 14 bases. This CDR3 reads CASSPGTGNSNQPQHF. In nucleotides, the CDR3 is TGTGCCAGCAGCCCCGGTACAGGGAATAGCAATCAGCCCCAGCATTTT.

The chain combines TRBV7-8 with TRBJ2-3; 9 bases match TRBD2. The germline CDR1 and CDR2 sequences are SGHVS and FQNEAQ. V shed 5 bases and J 4 bases; nucleotides not matched to a gene: 10. The CDR3 contains 16 residues. CDR3 DNA sequence: TGTGCCAGCAGCCCAGAAGTGGCGGGAGGGCCAGATACGCAGTATTTT. Its translation is CASSPEVAGGPDTQYF.

The rearrangement joins TRBV2 to TRBJ2-1, with 7 bases that match TRBD2. Unmatched junction bases numbered 9, after V lost 7 bases and J lost 15 bases. The CDR3 consists of 11 residues. The germline gives CDR1 SNHLY, CDR2 FYNNEI. The CDR3 DNA reads as TGTGCCAGCAACCCGGGACTACCTTGGTTCTTC. Amino acid sequence: CASNPGLPWFF.

This chain uses TRBV7-2 with TRBJ1-2; 11 bases map to TRBD1. The V gene end was trimmed by 0 bases and the J gene end by 4 bases; junction bases not matched to a gene: 1. This CDR3 is 15 amino acids long. The germline V gene encodes CDR1 SGHTA and CDR2 FQGNSA. CDR3 bases: TGTGCCAGCAGCTTAGCGGGACAGGGGGGCTATGGCTACACCTTC. It yields the protein CASSLAGQGGYGYTF.

The chain uses TRBV6-2 or TRBV6-3 and TRBJ1-1; the match to TRBD1 covers 8 bases. The V and J ends lost 5 bases and 0 bases, in that order; junction bases with no gene match: 2. CDR3 length equals 14 residues. The V gene's germline CDR1 is MNHEY and CDR2 SVGEGT. The DNA of the CDR3 is TGTGCCAGCAGTACAGGGGGTTTGAACACTGAAGCTTTCTTT. Its protein product is CASSTGGLNTEAFF.

There are a few counts of this clonotype. The chain carries TRBV7-6 and TRBJ2-2; 7 positions agree with TRBD2. This CDR3 contains 11 residues. Losses at the gene ends were 10 bases for V and 6 bases for J; bases not matched to a gene: 2. Germline V CDR1 and CDR2: SGHVS, FNYEAQ. Written as DNA, the CDR3 is TGTGCCATCGGACTAGCCGGGGAGCTGTTTTTT. Translating it yields CAIGLAGELFF.

Here the CDR3 DNA reads TGTGCCAGCAGCCAAGTCCTCGGGGGGAGGAACACTGAAGCTTTCTTT. Translation: CASSQVLGGRNTEAFF. The chain combines TRBV14 with TRBJ1-1; weak D call: TRBD1 (5 bases). V dropped 1 base and J dropped 1 base, with 13 bases sitting between them. Germline values: CDR1 SGHDN, CDR2 FVKESK. The CDR3 contains 16 residues.

The V gene is TRBV5-1, the J gene TRBJ2-7; tentative D call: TRBD1 (6 bases). Trimming left V 3 bases short and J 0 bases short, with 13 bases between. There are 15 residues in the CDR3. Germline assignment: CDR1 SGHRS and CDR2 YFSETQ. The CDR3 spells CASSSYGTISYEQYF. The CDR3 DNA follows: TGCGCCAGCAGCTCCTACGGGACAATCTCCTACGAGCAGTACTTC.

The CDR3 coding sequence is TGTGCCACCAGCAGATTGAACACTGAAGCTTTCTTT. Encoded protein: CATSRLNTEAFF. The chain combines TRBV15 with TRBJ1-1, with D unclear. Trimming removed 2 bases at V and 0 bases at J, with 1 base between. Germline CDR1 and CDR2: LNHNV and YYDKDF (reference sequence). This CDR3 is built from 12 residues.

This clonotype showed up just a few times. The rearrangement uses TRBV7-3 and TRBJ1-1; unclear D gene. Germline loops: CDR1 SGHTA, CDR2 FQGTGA. The CDR3 is made up of 13 amino acids. Trimming removed 5 bases from V and 7 bases from J, with 14 bases in between. CDR3 nucleotides: TGTGCCAGCAGCCCCTCGGGAAGCGGTGAAGCTTTCTTT. Translation gives CASSPSGSGEAFF.

This clonotype was counted a few times. The chain carries TRBV7-2 and TRBJ2-1, with 7 positions matching TRBD2. This CDR3 has 18 amino acids. Germline lookup yields CDR1 SGHTA and CDR2 FQGNSA. The junction had 12 bases not matched to a gene; V was cut back by 2 bases and J by 2 bases. The CDR3 spells CASSLPPQTSPTYNEQFF. In DNA, the CDR3 is TGTGCCAGCAGCTTACCCCCCCAGACTAGCCCTACCTACAATGAGCAGTTCTTC. Complete variable domain (other parts from reference TRBV7-2 and TRBJ2-1): GAGVSQSPSNKVTEKGKDVELRCDPISGHTALYWYRQSLGQGLEFLIYFQGNSAPDKSGLPSDRFSAERTGGSVSTLTIQRTQQEDSAVYLCASSLPPQTSPTYNEQFFGPGTRLTVL.

In its sample, this clonotype was seen a few times. CDR3 nucleotide sequence: TGTGCCACCAGCCCCAATTACAGGGGCAACTATGGCTACACCTTC. Protein product: CATSPNYRGNYGYTF. V is TRBV15 and J is TRBJ1-2; 7 bases match TRBD1. With V trimmed by 5 bases and J by 2 bases, 8 bases remained unmatched. Germline V gene data show CDR1 as LNHNV and CDR2 as YYDKDF (reference sequence). The CDR3 extends over 15 amino acids.

The sample holds many counts of this clonotype. The chain joins TRBV9 to TRBJ2-7, with TRBD2 matching over 7 bases. The length of the CDR3 is 15 residues. The V gene's germline CDR1 is SGDLS and CDR2 YYNGEE. J lost 0 bases, V lost 0 bases, and 3 bases had no gene match. Here the CDR3 reads CASSVGASGSYEQYF. Here the CDR3 DNA reads TGTGCCAGCAGCGTAGGGGCTAGCGGCTCCTACGAGCAGTACTTC.

The genes are TRBV7-2 and TRBJ2-2, with D uncertain. Germline V lookup: CDR1 SGHTA, CDR2 FQGNSA. The CDR3 spans 13 residues. V lost 3 bases and J 3 bases, leaving 5 bases between the germline ends. This chain's CDR3 is CASSLPYTGELFF. DNA of the CDR3: TGTGCCAGCAGCTTGCCCTACACCGGGGAGCTGTTTTTT.

The chain carries TRBV19 and TRBJ1-5, with TRBD1 as a possible D gene (5 bases). The V gene's germline CDR1 is LNHDA and CDR2 SQIVND (reference sequence). This CDR3 is 14 amino acids long. V shed 1 base and J shed 4 bases, with 8 bases lying between them. CDR3 DNA sequence: TGTGCCAGTAGTATAGCAGGGAAAAATCAGCCCCAGCATTTT. Its translation is CASSIAGKNQPQHF.

This chain joins TRBV15 and TRBJ1-6, with 7 bases aligning to TRBD1. Germline loops: CDR1 LNHNV, CDR2 YYDKDF (reference sequence). V lost 3 bases, J lost 7 bases, and 6 bases stayed unmatched. The CDR3 length is 15 residues. CDR3 sequence reads: CATSRAGTVNSPLHF. CDR3 bases: TGTGCCACCAGCAGGGCCGGGACAGTGAATTCACCCCTCCACTTT.

This clonotype was counted a few times. The chain couples TRBV7-9 to TRBJ1-6; D may be TRBD1 (5 bases). Germline-derived CDR1 and CDR2 are SEHNR and FQNEAQ (reference sequence). V lost 4 bases and J lost 11, with 9 bases in between. This CDR3 contains 12 residues. CDR3 sequence reads: CASSYGGTPLHF. The CDR3 coding sequence is TGTGCCAGCAGCTACGGGGGGACACCCCTCCACTTT.

This clonotype has just a few counts. V gene TRBV28 combines with J gene TRBJ1-5; possible D gene TRBD1, 6 bases. V was clipped by 3 bases and J by 0 bases, with 9 bases between them. The CDR3 contains 15 residues. CDR1 and CDR2 (germline): MDHEN, SYDVKM. Here the CDR3 reads CASSFGTNSNQPQHF. The CDR3 DNA reads as TGTGCCAGCAGTTTCGGGACAAATAGCAATCAGCCCCAGCATTTT.

V and J are TRBV7-2 and TRBJ1-1; the D gene is possibly TRBD1 (5 bases). V dropped 1 base and J dropped 11 bases, with 14 bases sitting between them. The CDR3 is 13 residues long. Looked up from germline, CDR1 is SGHTA and CDR2 is FQGNSA. CDR3 protein: CASSLVGREYAFF. The CDR3 DNA follows: TGTGCCAGCAGCTTAGTTGGCAGGGAGTATGCTTTCTTT.

The rearrangement joins TRBV7-7 to TRBJ2-5; 12 nucleotides align to TRBD2. The germline CDR1 and CDR2 sequences are SSHAT and FNYEAQ (reference sequence). The CDR3 consists of 15 residues. V dropped 5 bases and J dropped 4; count of bases not matched to a gene: 5. The chain's CDR3 is CASSVLAGGGETQYF. CDR3 nucleotides: TGTGCCAGCAGCGTTCTAGCGGGAGGGGGAGAGACCCAGTACTTC. Looking up the rest from reference TRBV7-7 and TRBJ2-5 gives the full variable domain: GAGVSQSPRYKVTKRGQDVTLRCDPISSHATLYWYQQALGQGPEFLTYFNYEAQPDKSGLPSDRFSAERPEGSISTLTIQRTEQRDSAMYRCASSVLAGGGETQYFGPGTRLLVL.